This T cell receptor (beta chain) emerged from a study of T cell clonality in common variable immunodeficiency. Study-wide results and caveats: Fewer deletions and N-nucleotide insertions were reportedly seen in common variable immunodeficiency TCR beta sequences.

With regard to this clone: The antigen is not known. Read coverage stops 3 residues before the CDR3 terminus; the germline J gene supplies the remainder.

V lost 0 bases and J lost 4, with 12 bases in between. The CDR3 sequence is 16 residues long. Per the germline V gene, CDR1 is SGHTA and CDR2 is FQGTGA. TCRdb keeps only in-frame clones here, not all; method: immunoSEQ multiplex PCR. In total the sample includes about 23,000 clones, none of them seen once. Diagnosis required reduced IgG, IgA and/or IgM with specific antibody deficiency. All CVID subjects were on immunoglobulin replacement for at least one year. Donors gave roughly 4.5 to 8.5 ml heparinized peripheral whole blood. The V and J genes are TRBV7-3 and TRBJ2-2; D tentatively reads TRBD1 or TRBD2 (5 bases each). Sequences were obtained from peripheral blood mononuclear cells. The sequence derives from a human donor with common variable immunodeficiency. CDR3 protein: CASSLTGDRRTGELFF. CDR3 bases read: TGTGCCAGCAGCTTAACGGGAGACAGACGCACCGGGGAG.